Each of the 25 T cell receptor beta chains below was sequenced from the same sample in a study of T cell responses to AZD1222 COVID-19 vaccine. Repertoires were generated with immunoSEQ multiplex PCR, while TCRdb's copy carries only in-frame clones and drops some. The sample shows about 190,000 clones, about nine tenths of them seen only once. The input for sequencing was peripheral blood, taken on day 0 of MenACWY control vaccination. The receptors were gathered from an adult in good health.

V gene TRBV6-1 combines with J gene TRBJ1-4; D is perhaps TRBD1 (5 bases). Deletions cut 2 bases from V and 8 bases from J, with 15 bases between. CDR3 length: 15 amino acids. CDR1 and CDR2 from the germline V gene are MNHNS and SASEGT. CDR3 in amino acids: CASSEYRGIEEKLFF. CDR3 DNA sequence: TGTGCCAGCAGTGAATATCGGGGGATCGAGGAAAAACTGTTTTTT.

J is TRBJ2-7 and V is TRBV3-1 (or the pseudogene TRBV3-2), with 15 bases identical to TRBD2. J lost 4 bases, V lost 4 bases, and 2 bases had no gene match. The length of the CDR3 is 15 residues. Germline-derived CDR1 and CDR2 are LGHDT and YNNKEL (reference sequence). CDR3 sequence (DNA): TGTGCCAGCAGCCCCGGGACTAGCGGGGGGTACGAGCAGTACTTC. It is translated as CASSPGTSGGYEQYF.

This chain connects TRBV12-5 to TRBJ2-2, with 9 bases lining up with TRBD2. After removal of 6 bases from V and 2 bases from J, the junction contained 7 bases not matched to a gene. Germline CDR1 is LGHNT and CDR2 is FRNRAP. CDR3 length: 16 amino acids. CDR3 residues: CASGLSGSHNTGELFF. The CDR3 nucleotides read TGTGCTAGTGGCCTTAGCGGGAGTCATAACACCGGGGAGCTGTTTTTT. Supplemented by reference TRBV12-5 and TRBJ2-2, the full variable domain reads DARVTQTPRHKVTEMGQEVTMRCQPILGHNTVFWYRQTMMQGLELLAYFRNRAPLDDSGMPKDRFSAEMPDATLATLKIQPSEPRDSAVYFCASGLSGSHNTGELFFGEGSRLTVL.

The V call is TRBV6-5, the J call TRBJ2-2; D possibly corresponds to TRBD1 (5 bases). The CDR3 length is 15 residues. Trimming took off 6 bases at V and 0 bases at J, with 11 bases between the two ends. CDR1 MNHEY and CDR2 SVGAGI come from the germline V gene. DNA of the CDR3: TGTGCCAGCAGCCAAGGGGCCCCGAACACCGGGGAGCTGTTTTTT. It specifies CASSQGAPNTGELFF.

The chain links TRBV15 to TRBJ2-4; 10 bases line up with TRBD1. Germline V gene sequence: CDR1 LNHNV, CDR2 YYDKDF (reference sequence). After removal of 3 bases from V and 5 bases from J, the junction contained 10 bases not matched to a gene. CDR3 length: 17 amino acids. CDR3 loop: CATSRAPGQGIQNIQYF. In nucleotides, the CDR3 is TGTGCCACCAGCAGGGCGCCGGGACAGGGGATCCAAAACATTCAGTACTTC.

For the CDR3, the DNA is TGTGCCAGCAGTTTCTCCGGGACACAAAATGAAAAACTGTTTTTT. Amino acid sequence: CASSFSGTQNEKLFF. The chain recombines TRBV28 with TRBJ1-4; TRBD1 might be the D (6 bases). The V and J ends lost 3 bases and 5 bases respectively, with 13 bases between them. Germline CDR1 and CDR2: MDHEN and SYDVKM. This CDR3 is 15 amino acids long.

This clone occurred once. V and J are TRBV7-2 and TRBJ1-5; D remains unclear. V lost 8 bases, J lost 5 bases, and 13 bases lay in between. Germline CDR1 is SGHTA and CDR2 is FQGNSA. CDR3 length: 13 residues. The CDR3 region is CASALHQDQPQHF. The CDR3 nucleotides read TGTGCCAGCGCCCTCCATCAGGATCAGCCCCAGCATTTT.

This chain connects TRBV28 to TRBJ2-7; 9 bases are a match to TRBD2. This CDR3 contains 14 residues. After removal of 5 bases from V and 3 bases from J, the junction contained 5 bases not matched to a gene. Per germline, CDR1 MDHEN and CDR2 SYDVKM. The CDR3 is CASSPPTSGYEQYF. The CDR3 DNA is TGTGCCAGCAGTCCTCCGACTAGCGGCTACGAGCAGTACTTC.

The chain uses TRBV2 and TRBJ2-3, with TRBD2 identical over 8 bases. Germline lookup yields CDR1 SNHLY and CDR2 FYNNEI. V lost 5 bases to trimming and J lost 2 bases; unmatched junction nucleotides: 9. The CDR3 totals 16 residues. The CDR3 region is CASSPGSGNITDTQYF. The CDR3 DNA follows: TGTGCCAGCAGTCCGGGTAGCGGGAATATCACAGATACGCAGTATTTT.

The rearrangement links TRBV19 to TRBJ2-3; 8 bases agree with TRBD2. The germline V gene has CDR1 LNHDA and CDR2 SQIVND (reference sequence). The length of the CDR3 is 16 residues. Trimming removed 2 bases from V and 3 bases from J; junction bases left unmatched: 7. This CDR3 is CASSIRTSPNTDTQYF. In DNA form, the CDR3 reads TGTGCCAGTAGTATAAGGACTAGCCCTAATACAGATACGCAGTATTTT.

The chain carries TRBV25-1 and TRBJ2-5, with a tentative D call TRBD2 (6 bases). V gave up 8 bases and J gave up 2 bases, with 12 bases separating them. This CDR3 spans 13 amino acids. The germline CDR1 and CDR2 sequences are MGHDK and SYGVNS. The CDR3 is CASGAGLQETQYF. CDR3 nucleotides: TGTGCCAGCGGGGCGGGATTACAAGAGACCCAGTACTTC.

This chain links TRBV5-4 with TRBJ1-1, with unresolved D. The length of the CDR3 is 10 residues. The germline V gene encodes CDR1 SGHNT and CDR2 YYREEE (reference sequence). V was clipped by 7 bases and J by 5 bases, with 6 bases between them. CDR3 sequence (DNA): TGTGCCAGCGGAGGGACTGAAGCTTTCTTT. It specifies CASGGTEAFF. The full variable domain, rest sourced from reference TRBV5-4 and TRBJ1-1, is ETGVTQSPTHLIKTRGQQVTLRCSSQSGHNTVSWYQQALGQGPQFIFQYYREEENGRGNFPPRFSGLQFPNYSSELNVNALELDDSALYLCASGGTEAFFGQGTRLTVV.

The chain has TRBV6-6 and TRBJ2-1, with 7 bases identical to TRBD1. This CDR3 is built from 16 residues. V lost 1 base, J lost 6 bases, and 9 bases stayed unmatched. In germline, CDR1 is MNHNY, CDR2 SVGAGI (reference sequence). CDR3 region: CASSYFGRGSSNEQFF. The CDR3 DNA reads TGTGCCAGCAGTTACTTTGGCAGGGGGTCGTCCAATGAGCAGTTCTTC.

This rearrangement joins TRBV5-6 to TRBJ1-4; perhaps TRBD1 as D (5 bases). Between the trimmed V and J ends, which lost 1 base and 0 bases, there was a span of 10 bases. This CDR3 region has 16 residues. Germline V gives CDR1 SGHDT, CDR2 YYEEEE. CDR3 region: CASSLFQGPTNEKLFF. In DNA form, the CDR3 reads TGTGCCAGCAGCTTGTTTCAGGGACCAACTAATGAAAAACTGTTTTTT.

CDR3 nucleotide sequence: TGTGCCATCAGTGAGTCTCCCAGCTACGAGCAGTACTTC. It specifies CAISESPSYEQYF. The chain has TRBV10-3 and TRBJ2-7; no reliable D call. Between the trimmed V and J ends, which lost 0 bases and 3 bases, there was a span of 6 bases. CDR3 length: 13 amino acids. The V gene's germline CDR1 is ENHRY and CDR2 SYGVKD.

This clone has just a few counts. This sequence joins TRBV6-2 or TRBV6-3 and TRBJ2-1; TRBD2 is a possible D gene (6 bases). V was clipped by 2 bases and J by 5 bases, with 13 bases between them. The length of the CDR3 is 15 residues. Per germline, CDR1 MNHEY and CDR2 SVGEGT. Here the CDR3 DNA reads TGTGCCAGCAGTTACGTTGGCGGGGCCCACAATGAGCAGTTCTTC. This translates into CASSYVGGAHNEQFF.

The chain's CDR3 is CATPVIMKGRETQYF. Here the CDR3 DNA reads TGTGCCACCCCGGTGATAATGAAAGGGAGAGAGACCCAGTACTTC. The gene calls are TRBV2 and TRBJ2-5, with D possibly being TRBD2 (5 bases). The CDR3 totals 15 residues. CDR1 is SNHLY, CDR2 FYNNEI, per germline. V was shortened by 10 bases and J by 4 bases, with 22 bases between the two germline ends.

The chain carries TRBV6-5 and TRBJ2-5; unclear D gene. This CDR3 is built from 12 residues. CDR1 MNHEY and CDR2 SVGAGI come from the germline V gene. Trimming pared 7 bases from V and 7 bases from J, leaving 13 bases between. The CDR3 protein is CASTQAFGTQYF. CDR3 coding DNA: TGTGCCAGCACCCAGGCTTTTGGGACCCAGTACTTC.

The chain employs TRBV15 and TRBJ2-3; the D is unclear. Germline V gene lookup returns CDR1 LNHNV and CDR2 YYDKDF (reference sequence). CDR3 length: 15 amino acids. Trimming took off 1 base at V and 8 bases at J, with 16 bases between the two ends. The CDR3 DNA is TGTGCCACCAGCAGAGGTAGCAGCAGTGGGGTTACGCAGTATTTT. It encodes CATSRGSSSGVTQYF.

This chain connects TRBV7-9 to TRBJ1-4; tentatively, D is TRBD1 (5 bases). Trimming took 0 bases from V and 8 from J, leaving 10 bases between them. CDR1 is SEHNR and CDR2 is FQNEAQ in the germline V gene (reference sequence). There are 14 residues in the CDR3. The CDR3 sequence: CASSLAGLGEKLFF. In DNA form, the CDR3 reads TGTGCCAGCAGCTTAGCGGGGCTGGGGGAAAAACTGTTTTTT.

This chain connects TRBV19 to TRBJ1-2, with a weak D call TRBD1 (6 bases). V lost 7 bases and J 2 bases, leaving 14 bases between the germline ends. Germline V gene lookup returns CDR1 LNHDA and CDR2 SQIVND (reference sequence). CDR3 size: 14 residues. CDR3 region: CASTPAGVNYGYTF. CDR3 in DNA: TGTGCCAGTACCCCGGCAGGGGTCAACTATGGCTACACCTTC. The whole variable domain, filled in from reference TRBV19 and TRBJ1-2, reads DGGITQSPKYLFRKEGQNVTLSCEQNLNHDAMYWYRQDPGQGLRLIYYSQIVNDFQKGDIAEGYSVSREKKESFPLTVTSAQKNPTAFYLCASTPAGVNYGYTFGSGTRLTVV.

The chain joins TRBV19 to TRBJ2-6; 9 bases agree with TRBD1. J gave up 2 bases and V 7 bases, and 9 bases lay outside the gene matches. The germline V gene has CDR1 LNHDA and CDR2 SQIVND (reference sequence). The CDR3 sequence is 17 residues long. In DNA, the CDR3 is TGTGCCAGTACTTTCCGGGACAGGGTCGCTGGGGCCAACGTCCTGACTTTC. It specifies CASTFRDRVAGANVLTF.

The chain carries TRBV3-1 (or the pseudogene TRBV3-2) and TRBJ2-3, with unresolved D. The CDR3 has 14 residues. V lost 4 bases, J lost 6 bases, and 14 bases lay in between. Germline-derived CDR1 and CDR2 are LGHDT and YNNKEL (reference sequence). The CDR3 nucleotides read TGTGCCAGCAGCCCCCCGGGTCTGAGGGATACGCAGTATTTT. Its protein product is CASSPPGLRDTQYF.

This chain connects TRBV3-1 (or the pseudogene TRBV3-2) to TRBJ2-1, with TRBD2 identical over 12 bases. The CDR3 is made up of 17 amino acids. Per the germline V gene, CDR1 is LGHDT and CDR2 is YNNKEL (reference sequence). J gave up 9 bases and V 3 bases, and 12 bases lay outside the gene matches. The CDR3 region has the DNA TGTGCCAGCAGCCAGGACGTACTAGCGGGGGGTGGTGGTGAGCAGTTCTTC. Translation: CASSQDVLAGGGGEQFF.

Note on this clone: Other DNA sequences within the sample encode an identical CDR3. This chain links TRBV7-9 with TRBJ1-6; no definite D call. Germline V gene lookup returns CDR1 SEHNR and CDR2 FQNEAQ (reference sequence). The CDR3 loop spans 13 amino acids. V lost 1 base and J lost 7, with 5 bases in between. The CDR3 is CASSLETNSPLHF. In nucleotides, the CDR3 is TGTGCCAGCAGCTTAGAGACAAATTCACCCCTCCACTTT. Using reference TRBV7-9 and TRBJ1-6 for the parts outside the CDR3, the full variable domain is DTGVSQNPRHKITKRGQNVTFRCDPISEHNRLYWYRQTLGQGPEFLTYFQNEAQLEKSRLLSDRFSAERPKGSFSTLEIQRTEQGDSAMYLCASSLETNSPLHFGNGTRLTVT.